This T cell receptor (beta chain) was identified during a study of T-cell reconstitution after alpha-beta-depleted transplantation in children. Molecular barcoding with unique molecular identifiers was used for the TCRbeta library. Via MiXCR, TCRdb re-called the PCR reads, giving one row per CDR3 protein. This table holds roughly 670,000 distinct CDR3 sequences, about 12% found once. Deletions cut 1 base from V and 1 base from J, with 15 bases between. The CDR3 spans 17 residues. Germline V gene sequence: CDR1 SGHTA, CDR2 FQGNSA. This clonotype was observed a few times. The chain links TRBV7-2 to TRBJ2-3; D is perhaps TRBD2 (6 bases). The input for sequencing was PBMCs, taken before TCRalphabeta/CD19-depleted stem cell transplant. The clonotype originates from a girl aged 2 to 9 with congenital amegakaryocytic thrombocytopenia, due to receive a stem cell transplant. CDR3 nucleotides: TGTGCCAGCAGCTTAGTCCCCGGATGGGGGGGCACAGATACGCAGTATTTT. Translating gives CASSLVPGWGGTDTQYF.